A single TCR beta chain is shown here with its context. The data are from a study of blood T cells in healthy people across ages. The CDR3 is 15 amino acids. Trimming took off 4 bases at V and 2 bases at J, with 14 bases between the two ends. Germline loops: CDR1 SGHDN, CDR2 FVKESK. It was with a sample-barcoded 5' primer and a J-beta primer mix that a second PCR of roughly 7 to 12 cycles was run. Each cDNA molecule received a tag from a template-switch adaptor that had 12 random nucleotides. Using its own MiXCR run on the 5' RACE reads, TCRdb lists one record per CDR3 protein. This sample has hundreds of thousands of distinct CDR3 sequences, with around 54% found just once.

The V call is TRBV14, the J call TRBJ2-5; TRBD1 might be the D (7 bases). Source material: blood. This TCR was recovered from a man aged 60 to 69 in good health. The CDR3 is CASSPMEGAQETQYF. The CDR3 region has the DNA TGTGCCAGCAGCCCCATGGAGGGGGCTCAAGAGACCCAGTACTTC.